This T cell receptor (beta chain) was obtained from a study of response to subunit inactivated influenza vaccine. With respect to this clonotype: The target antigen is unknown.

TCRdb used MiXCR to reprocess the RT-PCR reads, holding one entry per CDR3 protein. This table holds roughly 630,000 distinct CDR3 sequences, 12% to 15% found once. CDR3 length: 16 residues. Trimming removed 1 base at V and 0 bases at J, with 13 bases between. Germline lookup yields CDR1 LGHNA and CDR2 YSLEER. Overall study findings and caveats: New T cells are recruited in small numbers by each seasonal influenza vaccination, according to the authors' suggestion.

The sample here was PBMCs from blood, taken approximately 15 days before vaccination. The chain has TRBV4-3 and TRBJ2-7; D ambiguous. The receptor was derived from a man in his fifties who received an inactivated influenza vaccine. CDR3 protein: CASSQAHSPISYEQYF. The CDR3 DNA is TGCGCCAGCAGCCAAGCGCACAGCCCGATCTCCTACGAGCAGTACTTC.